The rows below give T cell receptor beta chains drawn from one sample of a study of T cells in Graves' hyperthyroidism and ophthalmopathy. TCRdb reprocessed the multiplex PCR reads via MiXCR and lists one record per CDR3 protein. Here the sample spans about 680,000 distinct CDR3 sequences, approximately 40% being singletons. The sample consisted of blood. Receptor source: a woman aged 35 to 49 with Graves' hyperthyroidism. The CDR3 runs from the conserved cysteine through the conserved F or W. A D gene is named only where the DNA matches it firmly. Size tells how often a clone was seen (once, few, many) or the class of an expanded clone, and some rows leave it out.

clone size | D gene | J gene | V gene | CDR3 DNA | CDR3 protein
few | . | TRBJ1-2 | TRBV6-1 | TGTGCCAGCAGTCTAGAGGAGGGGATTGGTGGCTACACCTTC | CASSLEEGIGGYTF
. | TRBD1 | TRBJ2-7 | TRBV5-1 | TGCGCCAGCAGGGCCTTGGGACAGGGGGCTGGTGAGCAGTACTTC | CASRALGQGAGEQYF
. | TRBD1 | TRBJ1-1 | TRBV27 | TGTGCCAGCAGTTTATCGAGAGGGACAGGGGGGACTGAAGCTTTCTTT | CASSLSRGTGGTEAFF
few | . | TRBJ1-1 | TRBV6-6 | TGTGCCAGCACGGGTCGGGGGCGGGGGGCCAGAACTGAAGCTTTCTTT | CASTGRGRGARTEAFF
few | TRBD1 | TRBJ1-1 | TRBV11-3 | TGTGCCAGCAGCAAGACAGGGACTGGGAGCACTGAAGCTTTCTTT | CASSKTGTGSTEAFF
few | TRBD1 | TRBJ1-2 | TRBV27 | TGTGCCAGCAGTGAGGGACAGCTAAACTATGGCTACACCTTC | CASSEGQLNYGYTF
. | . | TRBJ1-1 | TRBV11-2 | TGTGCCAGATCGGCGAAAGACGAAGCTTTCTTT | CARSAKDEAFF
few | TRBD1 | TRBJ1-2 | TRBV9 | TGTGCCAGCAGCGTCCAGGGAGGGGGCCGGAACTATGGCTACACCTTC | CASSVQGGGRNYGYTF
few | . | TRBJ1-3 | TRBV6-1 | TGTGCCAGCACCCGAGCGGTGGGGGATTCTGGAAACACCATATATTTT | CASTRAVGDSGNTIYF
many | . | TRBJ2-5 | TRBV10-3 | TGTGCCATCAGTGATCACGGGGAATCGGAGACCCAGTACTTC | CAISDHGESETQYF
. | TRBD2 | TRBJ2-3 | TRBV12-5 | TGTGCTAGTGGTTTGGGGACCACTAGCGGGGTGGACACAGATACGCAGTATTTT | CASGLGTTSGVDTDTQYF
many | . | TRBJ1-2 | TRBV7-9 | TGTGCCAGCAGCCTTTCCTCCGGACAGTACTATGGCTACACCTTC | CASSLSSGQYYGYTF
few | . | TRBJ2-6 | TRBV10-3 | TGTGCCATCAGTGGGGTACCGACAGGGGCCAACGTCCTGACTTTC | CAISGVPTGANVLTF